Described below is a single T cell receptor (beta chain) sequence and its context. Its antigen is not yet known. Nothing much larger sits one base from this clone, and base qualities are not available. This sample also contains other DNA sequences that code for the same CDR3. This entry belongs to a study of shared clonotypes between healthy human individuals (dated by TCRdb to 2020 to 2021). The study in broad terms: The cohort included three men and a couple of women between 18 and 49 years of age. For each donor, three plates each were used for CD4 naive and CD4 memory, two plates were used for CD8 naive, and one plate was used for CD8 memory. The study deeply sequenced blood TCR repertoires of 5 or 6 healthy adults to estimate repertoire size and the extent of clonotype sharing between individuals. Libraries were prepared and TCR repertoires were sequenced by different laboratories using diverse techniques, in order to increase sequencing depth and limit assay-specific biases. Per donor, leukapheresis produced somewhere between about 0.85 and 8.9 billion PBMCs. General conclusions and limits of the study: Only blood was sampled, and tissue TCR repertoires likely differ from those in blood. Compared with non-shared clonotypes, the clonotypes found in all four sorted-subset donors had higher generation probabilities. The small number of donors limited the genetic and exposure-history diversity represented. Pairwise subsampling indicated that sequencing depth was expected to affect the degree of clonotype sharing among donors. Sharing across a handful of donors was observed for around 4.8% of naive CD4, 3% to 3.5% of naive CD8, about 2.3% of memory CD4, and 0.4% of memory CD8 clonotypes. Naive subsets generally had larger estimated clonotype richness than memory subsets. Rarefaction of sorted-subset datasets indicated incomplete sequencing despite the large sequencing depth.

The CDR3, from cysteine to phenylalanine, totals 13 residues. CDR3 DNA only is kept here, 39 bases in frame from base 1. Based on the germline V gene, the CDR1 and CDR2 sequences are MNHEY and SVGAGI. V was cut back by 0 bases and J by 2 bases, leaving a gap of 5 bases between them. Using the deep immunoSEQ assay, multiplex PCR amplified TCR CDR3 regions from genomic DNA. For each cell subset, the extracted genomic DNA was distributed evenly across all wells of several immunoSEQ 96-well plates, and each plate served as one replicate. Each replicate PCR for sorted subsets received around 210 ng genomic DNA, equal to 30,000 or so T cell genomes. The purified libraries were quantified using a Qubit 3.0 fluorometer, sized with a Bioanalyzer 2100, and then quantified again using the KAPA Library Quantification kit. Each immunoSEQ 96-well plate was sequenced on its own single-read 150-cycle Illumina NextSeq 550 flow cell. The authors' analysis ran thus. Because only junctional sequences without quality scores were contained in the immunoSEQ output, filtering matching that applied to full-length reads could not be performed. To assign V/J genes and CDR3, sequences were annotated against IMGT germline references using PyIR, a Python wrapper for IgBLAST v1.9. Reads with weak V/J assignments (E-value above 1e-6), missing CDR3, stop codons, out-of-frame junctions, or ambiguous translated residues were removed. V3J clonotypes were defined as sequences sharing an identical inferred V gene, J gene, and CDR3 amino acid sequence. Percentage overlap between repertoires was calculated by dividing the number of shared unique clonotypes by the size of the smaller repertoire. RTK rarefaction, the Chao1 estimator, and Recon v2.1 estimates of unobserved clonotypes were used to assess repertoire richness. Generation probabilities for all TCRbeta clonotypes obtained by the gDNA method from a handful of donors were computed using OLGA. TCRdb took this table from immuneACCESS and kept in-frame rearrangements with V and J called. Such tables lack part of the clones; where checked against another copy, unresolved V genes explain under half of the gap, and the rest is unexplained. That table is the source of V, J and clone size, and D and trimming were worked out from the DNA. The sample table records 2.3 million or so clones; 85% to 95% of these occur just once. The ten largest clonotypes hold 0.39% of the sample.

The donors were healthy, HIV-negative adults who had no recently reported acute infections or vaccinations. Every donor was a Caucasian adult residing in Nashville, Tennessee, USA. CD4+ T cells were enriched through magnetic negative selection, after which naive cells were positively selected on CD45RA and the remaining negative fraction served as the memory subset. Blood was collected by leukapheresis, and PBMCs were isolated by Ficoll-Histopaque density gradient centrifugation and then cryopreserved in liquid nitrogen vapor phase. Purity and quantity of every magnetically sorted T cell population were checked by analytical flow cytometry. Genomic DNA was isolated from every sorted fraction and measured by UV absorbance on a Nanodrop 2000c.

The sequenced sample was naive CD4+ T cells from PBMCs. This specimen's cell subset or site label, per the study, means: CD45RA+ positively selected. The source is a man between 18 and 35 years old in good health. Some clones in this sample may be carry-over from other donors' samples. The rearrangement combines TRBV6-5 with TRBJ2-7, with the D gene not clear enough to name. This receptor carries the CDR3 CASSYSSTYEQYF. The DNA is as follows: TGTGCCAGCAGTTACTCGAGCACCTACGAGCAGTACTTC.